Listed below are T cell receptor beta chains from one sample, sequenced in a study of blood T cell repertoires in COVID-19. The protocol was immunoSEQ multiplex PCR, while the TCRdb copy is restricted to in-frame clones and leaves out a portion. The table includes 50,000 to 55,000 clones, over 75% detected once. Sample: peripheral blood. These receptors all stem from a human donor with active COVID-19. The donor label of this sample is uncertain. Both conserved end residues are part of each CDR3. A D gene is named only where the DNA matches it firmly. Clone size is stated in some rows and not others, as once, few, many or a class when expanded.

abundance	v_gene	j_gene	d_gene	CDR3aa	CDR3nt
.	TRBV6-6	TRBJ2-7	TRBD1	CASSYLRGPYEQYF	TGTGCCAGCAGTTACCTCAGGGGGCCCTACGAGCAGTACTTC
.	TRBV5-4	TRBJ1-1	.	CASSFAGRVTEAFF	TGTGCCAGCAGCTTTGCGGGCCGAGTCACTGAAGCTTTCTTT
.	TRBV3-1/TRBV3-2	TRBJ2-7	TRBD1	CASSQDLGQGTSYEQYF	TGTGCCAGCAGCCAAGATTTGGGACAGGGGACCTCCTACGAGCAGTACTTC
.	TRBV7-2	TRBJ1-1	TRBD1	CASSASGTGGRTEAFF	TGTGCCAGCAGCGCGTCCGGGACAGGGGGCCGGACTGAAGCTTTCTTT
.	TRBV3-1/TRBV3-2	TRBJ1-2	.	CASSQRSGGYTF	TGTGCCAGCAGCCAAAGGAGCGGGGGCTACACCTTC
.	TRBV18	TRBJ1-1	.	CASSPRTGGGTEAFF	TGTGCCAGCTCACCTCGGACGGGGGGAGGAACTGAAGCTTTCTTT
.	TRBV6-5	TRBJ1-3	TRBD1	CASSYSGTGSGNTIYF	TGTGCCAGCAGTTACTCCGGGACAGGGAGTGGAAACACCATATATTTT
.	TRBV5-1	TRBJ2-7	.	CASSLEPYEQYF	TGCGCCAGCAGCTTGGAGCCCTACGAGCAGTACTTC
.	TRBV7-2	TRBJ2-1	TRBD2	CASRAGGSYNEQFF	TGTGCCAGCAGAGCGGGGGGGAGCTACAATGAGCAGTTCTTC
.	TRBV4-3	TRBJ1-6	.	CASADRSSYNSPLHF	TGCGCCTCAGCCGACAGGAGCTCCTATAATTCACCCCTCCACTTT
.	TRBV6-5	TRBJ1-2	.	CASSYAPPTWRGYTF	TGTGCCAGCAGTTACGCCCCCCCCACCTGGAGGGGCTACACCTTC
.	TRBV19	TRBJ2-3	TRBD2	CASSITSGGGDTQYF	TGTGCCAGTAGTATCACTAGCGGGGGTGGGGATACGCAGTATTTT
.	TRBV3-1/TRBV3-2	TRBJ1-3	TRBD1	CASSQWDRAGNTIYF	TGTGCCAGCAGCCAATGGGACAGGGCTGGAAACACCATATATTTT
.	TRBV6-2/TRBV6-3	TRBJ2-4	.	CASSQALLRGNIQYF	TGTGCCAGCAGTCAAGCCTTGTTGAGAGGAAACATTCAGTACTTC
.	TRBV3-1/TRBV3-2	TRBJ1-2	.	CASSRANGYTF	TGTGCCAGCAGCCGAGCCAATGGCTACACCTTC
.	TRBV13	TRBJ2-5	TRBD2	CASSEFIQRGRGETQYF	TGTGCCAGCAGCGAATTCATCCAGCGGGGGCGAGGAGAGACCCAGTACTTC
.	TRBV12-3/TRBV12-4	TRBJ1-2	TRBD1	CASSHRGRDGYTF	TGTGCCAGCAGCCACAGGGGCAGGGACGGCTACACCTTC
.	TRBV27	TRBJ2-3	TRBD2	CASSLRRGGGDTQYF	TGTGCCAGCAGTTTGAGGCGGGGGGGAGGAGATACGCAGTATTTT
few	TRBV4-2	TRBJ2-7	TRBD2	CASSQGWGLPYEQYF	TGTGCCAGCAGCCAAGGTTGGGGACTACCCTACGAGCAGTACTTC
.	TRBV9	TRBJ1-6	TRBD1	CASRRQGYNSPLHF	TGTGCCAGTAGAAGACAGGGCTATAATTCACCCCTCCACTTT
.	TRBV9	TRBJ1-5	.	CASSPEGGNQPQHF	TGTGCCAGCAGCCCAGAGGGAGGCAATCAGCCCCAGCATTTT
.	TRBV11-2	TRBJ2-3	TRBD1	CASSPIRGRTDTQYF	TGTGCCAGCAGCCCCATAAGGGGGCGTACAGATACGCAGTATTTT
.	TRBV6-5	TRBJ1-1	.	CASGTGGIAEAFF	TGTGCCAGCGGCACCGGGGGGATCGCTGAAGCTTTCTTT
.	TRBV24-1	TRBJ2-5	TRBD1	CATSVTGGTETQYF	TGTGCCACCAGTGTCACAGGGGGCACTGAGACCCAGTACTTC
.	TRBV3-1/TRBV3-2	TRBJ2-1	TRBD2	CASSQGYASGAYNEQFF	TGTGCCAGCAGCCAAGGGTACGCTAGCGGGGCCTACAATGAGCAGTTCTTC
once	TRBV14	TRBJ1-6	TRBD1	CASSLGTGYNSPLHF	TGTGCCAGCAGCCTCGGGACAGGATATAATTCACCCCTCCACTTT
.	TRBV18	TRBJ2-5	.	CASSQTTMETQYF	TGTGCCAGCTCACAAACAACGATGGAGACCCAGTACTTC
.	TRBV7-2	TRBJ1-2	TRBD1	CASSLETGGYGYTF	TGTGCCAGCAGCTTAGAGACAGGGGGCTATGGCTACACCTTC